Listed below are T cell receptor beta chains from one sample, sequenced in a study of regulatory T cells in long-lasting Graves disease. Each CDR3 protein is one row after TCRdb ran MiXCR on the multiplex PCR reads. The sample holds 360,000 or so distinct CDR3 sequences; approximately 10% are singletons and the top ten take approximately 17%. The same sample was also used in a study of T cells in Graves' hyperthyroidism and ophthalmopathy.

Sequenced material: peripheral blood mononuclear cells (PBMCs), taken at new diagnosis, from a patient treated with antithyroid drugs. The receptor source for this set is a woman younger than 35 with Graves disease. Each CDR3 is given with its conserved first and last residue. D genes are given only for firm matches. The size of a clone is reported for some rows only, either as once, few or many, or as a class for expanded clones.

DNA: TGTGCCAGCAGCCATATTGACAGGGGAGGCACTGAAGCTTTCTTT
CDR3: CASSHIDRGGTEAFF
J: TRBJ1-1
size: -
D: TRBD1
V: TRBV4-2

DNA: TGTGCCAGCAGTTCGGGAGGGAGTTCGGAGTTCTTC
CDR3: CASSSGGSSEFF
J: TRBJ2-1
size: many
D: TRBD2
V: TRBV12-3/TRBV12-4

DNA: TGCAGCGTCGTGAGCGGGATAGAGACCCAGTACTTC
CDR3: CSVVSGIETQYF
J: TRBJ2-5
size: many
D: TRBD2
V: TRBV29-1

DNA: TGTGCCAGCCGGGACTTATTCACCGGGGAGCTGTTTTTT
CDR3: CASRDLFTGELFF
J: TRBJ2-2
size: many
D: -
V: TRBV7-8

DNA: TGTGCCAGCAGCCAAGAATTAAGGCCCTACGAGCAGTACTTC
CDR3: CASSQELRPYEQYF
J: TRBJ2-7
size: many
D: -
V: TRBV3-1

DNA: TGCGCCAGCAGCCAAGAATTAGGGGACAGGGGGCGCTGGGGGGCTAATGAAAAACTGTTTTTT
CDR3: CASSQELGDRGRWGANEKLFF
J: TRBJ1-4
size: once
D: TRBD1
V: TRBV4-1

DNA: TGTGCCACCAGTGATTTAAAACAGGGTGAAGAGACCCAGTACTTC
CDR3: CATSDLKQGEETQYF
J: TRBJ2-5
size: -
D: -
V: TRBV24-1

DNA: TGTGCCAGCAGCTTAATTGGGACAGCCTCTAATTCACCCCTCCACTTT
CDR3: CASSLIGTASNSPLHF
J: TRBJ1-6
size: -
D: TRBD1
V: TRBV7-3

DNA: TGTGCCAGCAGTACCATTACCGGGACAGGGTATGGCTACACCTTC
CDR3: CASSTITGTGYGYTF
J: TRBJ1-2
size: -
D: TRBD1
V: TRBV27

DNA: TGCAGCGCCTGGGGCGGGGGGAGCACAGATACGCAGTATTTT
CDR3: CSAWGGGSTDTQYF
J: TRBJ2-3
size: -
D: TRBD2
V: TRBV29-1

DNA: TGCAGCGTTGAATTCTCGGGTTCCCTAAACTATGGCTACACCTTC
CDR3: CSVEFSGSLNYGYTF
J: TRBJ1-2
size: many
D: -
V: TRBV29-1

DNA: TGTGCCAGCAGTTTACTTGAAAAACTGTTTTTT
CDR3: CASSLLEKLFF
J: TRBJ1-4
size: many
D: -
V: TRBV28

DNA: TGCGCCAGCAGCCACCCCCGGACAGGGAATGAGCAGTTCTTC
CDR3: CASSHPRTGNEQFF
J: TRBJ2-1
size: many
D: TRBD1
V: TRBV4-3

DNA: TGCGCCAGCAGCTTGTGGGACAGGAGACACAATGAGCAGTTCTTC
CDR3: CASSLWDRRHNEQFF
J: TRBJ2-1
size: many
D: TRBD1
V: TRBV5-1

DNA: TGCGCCAGCAGCCAAGAGGAGGTAGCGGGGAGGAACACCGGGGAGCTGTTTTTT
CDR3: CASSQEEVAGRNTGELFF
J: TRBJ2-2
size: few
D: TRBD2
V: TRBV4-1

DNA: TGTGCCAGCAGCGTAGTGACTAGCGTTGAGCAGTTCTTC
CDR3: CASSVVTSVEQFF
J: TRBJ2-1
size: -
D: TRBD2
V: TRBV9

DNA: TGTGCCAGCAGTTTTGCCGATGGTACAGATACGCAGTATTTT
CDR3: CASSFADGTDTQYF
J: TRBJ2-3
size: many
D: -
V: TRBV12-3/TRBV12-4

DNA: TGTGCCACCAGCAGAGAACCAGGGGACAGGGAAAACACTGAAGCTTTCTTT
CDR3: CATSREPGDRENTEAFF
J: TRBJ1-1
size: many
D: TRBD1
V: TRBV15

DNA: TGTGCCAGCAGTTACTCGGGTCCGATGAACACTGAAGCTTTCTTT
CDR3: CASSYSGPMNTEAFF
J: TRBJ1-1
size: many
D: -
V: TRBV6-6

DNA: TGTGCCAGCTCACCCGACAGCTCCACCGGGGAGCTGTTTTTT
CDR3: CASSPDSSTGELFF
J: TRBJ2-2
size: many
D: -
V: TRBV18

DNA: TGTGCCAGCAGTTTTTCTAGCACAAATGAAAAACTGTTTTTT
CDR3: CASSFSSTNEKLFF
J: TRBJ1-4
size: many
D: -
V: TRBV12-3/TRBV12-4

DNA: TGCAGTGCTAGCAAGGGGGGGAATGAGCAGTTCTTC
CDR3: CSASKGGNEQFF
J: TRBJ2-1
size: few
D: -
V: TRBV20-1

DNA: TGTGCCAGCAGTTTGATCGACAGGTCCAGCTACGAGCAGTACTTC
CDR3: CASSLIDRSSYEQYF
J: TRBJ2-7
size: many
D: -
V: TRBV12-3/TRBV12-4

DNA: TGCAGTGCTAGACTGAAGGGACACCACAATCAGCCCCAGCATTTT
CDR3: CSARLKGHHNQPQHF
J: TRBJ1-5
size: many
D: -
V: TRBV20-1

DNA: TGTGCCAGCAGTTTAAGTATAGGAGAGACCCAGTACTTC
CDR3: CASSLSIGETQYF
J: TRBJ2-5
size: many
D: -
V: TRBV12-3/TRBV12-4

DNA: TGCAGTGCTAGACGACCGGCCTTCGGCACTGAAGCTTTCTTT
CDR3: CSARRPAFGTEAFF
J: TRBJ1-1
size: many
D: -
V: TRBV20-1

DNA: TGTGCCAGCTCACCCCAGGGGGTGAACACTGAAGCTTTCTTT
CDR3: CASSPQGVNTEAFF
J: TRBJ1-1
size: many
D: TRBD1
V: TRBV18

DNA: TGCAGTGCTAGAGATGGGGGCTCGGGGAAAGAGACCCAGTACTTC
CDR3: CSARDGGSGKETQYF
J: TRBJ2-5
size: -
D: -
V: TRBV20-1

DNA: TGTGCCAGCAGCTTAATGGGTAGCTCGGCAGATACGCAGTATTTT
CDR3: CASSLMGSSADTQYF
J: TRBJ2-3
size: -
D: -
V: TRBV7-3

DNA: TGCAGTGCTGGGGAAGTTGCTGGCTACACCTTC
CDR3: CSAGEVAGYTF
J: TRBJ1-2
size: -
D: -
V: TRBV20-1

DNA: TGTGCCAGCCAGAGAACGGGGTCAGATACGCAGTATTTT
CDR3: CASQRTGSDTQYF
J: TRBJ2-3
size: many
D: -
V: TRBV7-3

DNA: TGTGCCAGCAGCTTGGACGACAGCAGAGATACGCAGTATTTT
CDR3: CASSLDDSRDTQYF
J: TRBJ2-3
size: few
D: -
V: TRBV5-5

DNA: TGTGCCAGCAGCCTGACAGGGTGCAGCTCCTACGAGCAGTACTTC
CDR3: CASSLTGCSSYEQYF
J: TRBJ2-7
size: many
D: TRBD1
V: TRBV7-8

DNA: TGTGCCAGCAGTGAAGCGCTGGGGTTGGAAGAGACCCAGTACTTC
CDR3: CASSEALGLEETQYF
J: TRBJ2-5
size: many
D: -
V: TRBV6-1

DNA: TGTGCCAGCAGTGTGAACTATGGCTACACCTTC
CDR3: CASSVNYGYTF
J: TRBJ1-2
size: many
D: -
V: TRBV2

DNA: TGCGCCAGCAGCCAAGGAGTCTCCTATAATTCACCCCTCCACTTT
CDR3: CASSQGVSYNSPLHF
J: TRBJ1-6
size: -
D: -
V: TRBV4-3

DNA: TGTGTCAGCTTGATGAGGGGGGGCAATCAGCCCCAGCATTTT
CDR3: CVSLMRGGNQPQHF
J: TRBJ1-5
size: few
D: -
V: TRBV7-6

DNA: TGTGCCAGCAGCCTTCTCAAGGTCCTAGGGGCTTTCTTT
CDR3: CASSLLKVLGAFF
J: TRBJ1-1
size: many
D: -
V: TRBV7-2

DNA: TGCAGTGCTAGAGCAATTAGCGGGAGTTTTTACGAGCAGTACTTC
CDR3: CSARAISGSFYEQYF
J: TRBJ2-7
size: many
D: TRBD2
V: TRBV20-1

DNA: TGTGCCAGCAGCCCATGGGACGGAGGTAACACTGAAGCTTTCTTT
CDR3: CASSPWDGGNTEAFF
J: TRBJ1-1
size: few
D: -
V: TRBV9

DNA: TGTGCCAGCAGCTCGTTCCCGGGACTAGCGGGAGAGGTGGGGCCCACAGATACGCAGTATTTT
CDR3: CASSSFPGLAGEVGPTDTQYF
J: TRBJ2-3
size: -
D: TRBD2
V: TRBV7-6

DNA: TGCGCCAGCAGCCAAGAAGGAGGGGGGGACGAGCAGTACTTC
CDR3: CASSQEGGGDEQYF
J: TRBJ2-7
size: few
D: -
V: TRBV4-1

DNA: TGTGCCAGCAGTTATTGGGAGAGGGGTATCACTGAAGCTTTCTTT
CDR3: CASSYWERGITEAFF
J: TRBJ1-1
size: many
D: -
V: TRBV6-5

DNA: TGTGCCATCAGCGCTGGGACTAGCGGCACCGGGGAGCTGTTTTTT
CDR3: CAISAGTSGTGELFF
J: TRBJ2-2
size: many
D: TRBD2
V: TRBV10-3

DNA: TGCGCCAGCAGCCAGCCGTGGGGTGAGGCAAGGATCACTGAAGCTTTCTTT
CDR3: CASSQPWGEARITEAFF
J: TRBJ1-1
size: many
D: -
V: TRBV4-1

DNA: TGTGCCAGCAGTTACCGTAGCGGGAGGGCCCTTTCCTACAATGAGCAGTTCTTC
CDR3: CASSYRSGRALSYNEQFF
J: TRBJ2-1
size: -
D: TRBD2
V: TRBV6-5

DNA: TGTGCCTCAAGGACAGGCGTCTACAATGAGCAGTTCTTC
CDR3: CASRTGVYNEQFF
J: TRBJ2-1
size: many
D: TRBD1
V: TRBV19

DNA: TGCAGTGCCTCCCGGGAGACTAATGAAAAACTGTTTTTT
CDR3: CSASRETNEKLFF
J: TRBJ1-4
size: -
D: -
V: TRBV20-1

DNA: TGTGCCAGCAGCTTACACAGGGGTGGTGGAGAGACCCAGTACTTC
CDR3: CASSLHRGGGETQYF
J: TRBJ2-5
size: -
D: TRBD1
V: TRBV7-9